The clone carrying this T cell receptor beta chain was recorded many times. Its target is unknown. The sample belongs to a study of T cells in Graves' hyperthyroidism and ophthalmopathy. The study, taken as a whole, reports: Peripheral blood also featured most of the thyroid clonotypes expanded above 0.001.

Trimming removed 0 bases at V and 8 bases at J, with 22 bases between. This CDR3 has 17 amino acids. Germline lookup yields CDR1 PRHDT and CDR2 FYEKMQ (reference sequence). Amplification yielded TCR beta CDR3 regions, with RNA transcripts as the source. HTBI primers were the set used in a first-round RT-PCR of the TCR CDR3. TCRdb re-called the multiplex PCR reads with MiXCR, one entry per CDR3 protein. The repertoire holds 500,000 to 750,000 distinct CDR3 sequences, with under 60% as singletons. The clonotype was recovered from a woman aged 18-29 years with Graves' hyperthyroidism. The sample taken for sequencing was peripheral blood or thyroid tissue (not recorded which). The chain is built from TRBV13 and TRBJ1-2, with D hard to call. CDR3 sequence (DNA): TGTGCCAGCAGCTTAGGTGGGTCAGGACGACCCGCATGGGGCTACACCTTC. This encodes CASSLGGSGRPAWGYTF.